A single sample gave rise to the 32 T cell receptor beta chains below, sequenced in a study of CD8+CD57+ T cells in acquired aplastic anemia. For CDR3 and TCR beta VDJ profiling, genomic DNA was the template used. TCRdb called the reads again in MiXCR, with one record for every CDR3 protein. The sample lists 310,000 or so distinct CDR3 sequences, approximately 57% occurring once. Individuals selected for sequencing had exhibited CD8+CD57+ cell expansion on flow cytometry. Sequenced: sorted CD4+, CD8+, or CD8+CD57+ T cells (not recorded which) from PBMCs. Source of these receptors: a human donor with aplastic anemia.

The DNA of the CDR3 is TGTGCCAGCACCCTGGCCAATGAGCAGTTCTTC. Translating it yields CASTLANEQFF. This chain uses TRBV2 with TRBJ2-1; D remains unclear. CDR1 and CDR2 (germline): SNHLY, FYNNEI. V lost 7 bases and J lost 6, with 7 bases in between. The CDR3 is 11 amino acids.

This clonotype showed up many times. The chain carries TRBV4-2 and TRBJ2-1; unclear D gene. CDR3 length equals 14 residues. Germline CDR1 reads LGHNA; CDR2 reads YNFKEQ. V gave up 0 bases and J gave up 2 bases, with 5 bases separating them. The CDR3 nucleotides read TGTGCCAGCAGCCAAGACCCAACCTACAATGAGCAGTTCTTC. Protein sequence: CASSQDPTYNEQFF.

This clonotype was seen more than once but under ten times. Mismatch with germline at one junction end may stem from a read error. The V call is TRBV19, the J call TRBJ2-5, with TRBD2 matching over 8 bases. The germline V gene has CDR1 LNHDA and CDR2 SQIVND (reference sequence). CDR3 size: 14 residues. Here the CDR3 DNA reads TGTGCTAGTAGGCCACGGGGGGGGCAAGAGACCCAGTACTTC. Protein sequence: CASRPRGGQETQYF.

This clonotype was seen a single time. The genes are TRBV7-2 and TRBJ2-3; TRBD2 agrees at 7 bases. Germline V gene data show CDR1 as SGHTA and CDR2 as FQGNSA. With V trimmed by 5 bases and J by 5 bases, 4 bases remained unmatched. The length of the CDR3 is 13 residues. This CDR3 reads CASSPGGGDTQYF. The CDR3 DNA reads as TGTGCCAGCAGCCCGGGGGGAGGAGATACGCAGTATTTT.

The genes are TRBV10-3 and TRBJ1-5, with TRBD1 identical over 10 bases. CDR1 is ENHRY and CDR2 is SYGVKD in the germline V gene. The ends lost 4 bases at V and 3 bases at J; junction bases unmatched: 3. The CDR3 is 15 residues long. CDR3 nucleotides: TGTGCCATCAGTGGGACAGGGGGTGTCAATCAGCCCCAGCATTTT. Translated, it gives CAISGTGGVNQPQHF.

V and J are TRBV4-3 and TRBJ1-2; the match to TRBD1 covers 12 bases. The germline V gene has CDR1 LGHNA and CDR2 YSLEER. V shed 3 bases and J 8 bases; nucleotides not matched to a gene: 4. The CDR3 is made up of 14 amino acids. Here the CDR3 reads CASSQGQGAEGYTF. DNA of the CDR3: TGCGCCAGCAGCCAGGGACAGGGGGCGGAAGGCTACACCTTC.

This clonotype showed up just a few times. The chain joins TRBV5-1 to TRBJ2-3, with D maybe TRBD2 (5 bases). The germline gives CDR1 SGHRS, CDR2 YFSETQ. The germline V and J ends were trimmed by 4 bases and 4 bases, with 13 bases remaining between them. This CDR3 contains 14 residues. CDR3: CASSLNVGADTQYF. The CDR3 region has the DNA TGCGCCAGCAGCCTGAACGTCGGGGCAGATACGCAGTATTTT.

The rearrangement links TRBV5-1 to TRBJ2-1; D is ambiguous. The length of the CDR3 is 11 residues. Trimming took 2 bases from V and 10 from J, leaving 7 bases between them. The germline CDR1 and CDR2 sequences are SGHRS and YFSETQ. CDR3 in amino acids: CASSFGIEQFF. The CDR3 nucleotides read TGCGCCAGCAGCTTCGGAATAGAGCAGTTCTTC.

V usage is TRBV29-1 and J usage is TRBJ2-2; tentative D call: TRBD1 (6 bases). The CDR3 totals 13 residues. CDR1 and CDR2 from the germline V gene are SQVTM and ANQGSEA. Trimming removed 4 bases at V and 3 bases at J, with 9 bases between. CDR3 DNA: TGCAGCGTTGCCGGACAGTACACCGGGGAGCTGTTTTTT. Amino acid sequence: CSVAGQYTGELFF.

This clonotype was detected a few times. V is TRBV2 and J is TRBJ2-1, with D uncertain. Germline CDR1 SNHLY, CDR2 FYNNEI. V lost 10 bases to trimming and J lost 4 bases, with 2 bases between them. This CDR3 has 9 residues. The CDR3 DNA sequence: TGTGCCACTTACAATGAGCAGTTCTTC. Protein sequence: CATYNEQFF.

The J gene is TRBJ2-7, the V gene TRBV20-1; 9 nucleotides align to TRBD1. The V gene end was trimmed by 3 bases and the J gene end by 7 bases; junction bases not matched to a gene: 7. Germline V CDR1 and CDR2: DFQATT, SNEGSKA (reference sequence). The length of the CDR3 is 13 residues. CDR3 sequence: CSASTGGFVEQYF. CDR3 nucleotides: TGCAGTGCTAGTACAGGGGGCTTCGTAGAGCAGTACTTC.

V is TRBV29-1 and J is TRBJ1-6; D is undetermined. CDR1 and CDR2 (germline): SQVTM, ANQGSEA. V shed 5 bases and J shed 2 bases, with 13 bases lying between them. This CDR3 has 15 residues. Here the CDR3 DNA reads TGCAGCGTTCTAGCATATCTGGCCTATAATTCACCCCTCCACTTT. Its protein is CSVLAYLAYNSPLHF.

The rearrangement links TRBV4-3 to TRBJ2-5; 12 bases align to TRBD2. The CDR3 spans 17 residues. The ends lost 0 bases at V and 7 bases at J; junction bases unmatched: 9. Germline V gene sequence: CDR1 LGHNA, CDR2 YSLEER. In DNA, the CDR3 is TGCGCCAGCAGCCAAGACGGATCGACTAGCGGGAGTGGGACCCAGTACTTC. Translated, it gives CASSQDGSTSGSGTQYF.

As regards this clonotype: One junction end does not reproduce the germline sequence, and a read error may be involved. The chain couples TRBV7-9 to TRBJ1-1, with D possibly being TRBD1 (6 bases). This CDR3 comprises 13 residues. Germline-derived CDR1 and CDR2 are SEHNR and FQNEAQ (reference sequence). The CDR3 here is CASSLKGGTETFF. The CDR3 DNA reads TGTGCCAGCAGCTTAAAGGGGGGGACTGAAACTTTCTTT.

The chain joins TRBV19 to TRBJ2-7; TRBD1 agrees at 8 bases. This CDR3 has 12 amino acids. V lost 10 bases and J lost 1; bases outside the gene matches: 3. Germline-derived CDR1 and CDR2 are LNHDA and SQIVND (reference sequence). The CDR3 reads CATRDRSYEQYF. DNA of the CDR3: TGTGCCACCCGGGACAGGTCCTACGAGCAGTACTTC.

This sequence joins TRBV7-9 and TRBJ2-5; 9 bases line up with TRBD2. The germline V gene has CDR1 SEHNR and CDR2 FQNEAQ (reference sequence). The CDR3 has 15 amino acids. The CDR3 loop is CASRTGLAHQETQYF. The CDR3 DNA reads TGTGCTAGCCGCACCGGACTAGCGCACCAAGAGACCCAGTACTTC. Supplemented by reference TRBV7-9 and TRBJ2-5, the full variable domain reads DTGVSQNPRHKITKRGQNVTFRCDPISEHNRLYWYRQTLGQGPEFLTYFQNEAQLEKSRLLSDRFSAERPKGSFSTLEIQRTEQGDSAMYLCASRTGLAHQETQYFGPGTRLLVL.

This chain uses TRBV10-3 with TRBJ1-3, with D tentatively TRBD1 (6 bases). V lost 10 bases to trimming and J lost 0 bases, with 7 bases between them. The CDR3 has 12 amino acids. CDR1 is ENHRY, CDR2 SYGVKD, per germline. This CDR3 reads CATQGSGNTIYF. The CDR3 nucleotides are TGTGCCACACAGGGCTCTGGAAACACCATATATTTT.

This clonotype was seen just once. One end of the junction is discordant with germline, which a read error may explain. This chain uses TRBV14 with TRBJ2-7, with TRBD1 matching 12 bases. This CDR3 region has 15 residues. From germline, CDR1 is SGHDN and CDR2 FVKESK. In nucleotides, the CDR3 is TGTGCCAGCAGCCAACGGGGGACAGGGGGCAACGAGCAATACTTC. It is translated as CASSQRGTGGNEQYF.

The chain employs TRBV7-9 and TRBJ1-4; weak D call: TRBD1 (5 bases). Trimming removed 5 bases at V and 10 bases at J, with 29 bases between. The CDR3 is 18 residues long. Germline assignment: CDR1 SEHNR and CDR2 FQNEAQ (reference sequence). The CDR3 sequence is CASSPGRSSYNEQGKLFF. CDR3 sequence (DNA): TGTGCCAGCAGCCCGGGACGGAGCTCCTACAATGAGCAGGGAAAACTGTTTTTT.

The rearrangement links TRBV20-1 to TRBJ2-7; D tentatively fits TRBD1 or TRBD2 (5 bases each). The CDR3 loop spans 13 amino acids. Germline values: CDR1 DFQATT, CDR2 SNEGSKA (reference sequence). V was trimmed by 1 base and J by 5 bases, leaving 12 bases between them. The CDR3 DNA sequence: TGCAGTGCTAGAGTTACATCGGGGCACGAGCAGTACTTC. Residues: CSARVTSGHEQYF.

This clonotype occurred a few times. J is TRBJ2-7 and V is TRBV12-3 or TRBV12-4; TRBD1 is a possible D gene (5 bases). This CDR3 has 12 amino acids. The V and J ends lost 3 bases and 6 bases respectively, with 9 bases between them. The CDR3 DNA is TGTGCCAGCAGTTTGCAGGGTAGCGAGCAGTACTTC. It yields the protein CASSLQGSEQYF.

This clonotype was picked up many times. The CDR3 sequence is CASSPQVGQGLHF. The CDR3 nucleotides read TGTGCCAGCAGCCCACAAGTAGGACAGGGATTGCATTTT. The chain links TRBV3-1 to TRBJ1-5; 8 nucleotides line up with TRBD1. Germline V gene data show CDR1 as LGHDT and CDR2 as YNNKEL (reference sequence). Losses at the gene ends were 4 bases for V and 15 bases for J; bases not matched to a gene: 11. This CDR3 comprises 13 residues.

This clonotype was seen only a few times. The chain is built from TRBV20-1 and TRBJ2-7; D might be TRBD1 (6 bases). This CDR3 has 15 amino acids. CDR1 is DFQATT, CDR2 SNEGSKA, per germline (reference sequence). Trimming removed 6 bases from V and 7 bases from J, with 25 bases in between. The DNA of the CDR3 is TGCAGTGCCCCCCGTCCCGGACAGTGGCTTGGGGAGCAGTACTTC. Its translation is CSAPRPGQWLGEQYF.

This clonotype showed up just a few times. The chain combines TRBV7-9 with TRBJ2-1; 7 positions match TRBD2. Per the germline V gene, CDR1 is SEHNR and CDR2 is FQNEAQ (reference sequence). The CDR3 consists of 13 residues. Trimming took 4 bases from V and 7 from J; bases not matched to a gene: 4. The CDR3 sequence: CASSSDGGNEQFF. CDR3 nucleotide sequence: TGTGCCAGCAGCTCGGACGGGGGGAATGAGCAGTTCTTC.

The chain links TRBV10-3 to TRBJ1-1; D possibly corresponds to TRBD1 (5 bases). The CDR3 is 14 residues long. Germline lookup yields CDR1 ENHRY and CDR2 SYGVKD. The V end was cut by 7 bases, the J end by 2 bases, with 14 bases between. The CDR3 region has the DNA TGTGCCATCAAGGAGGTTCAGGGAAACACTGAAGCTTTCTTT. This encodes CAIKEVQGNTEAFF.

There are many counts of this clonotype. V usage is TRBV5-5 and J usage is TRBJ1-1; possible D gene TRBD1, 5 bases. CDR3 length equals 14 residues. Germline V gene sequence: CDR1 SGHKS, CDR2 YYEKEE (reference sequence). Trimming removed 10 bases at V and 1 base at J, with 17 bases between. This CDR3 is CAGGRARGNTEAFF. The DNA of the CDR3 is TGTGCCGGGGGGAGAGCCCGCGGGAACACTGAAGCTTTCTTT.

Many counts were recorded for this clonotype. This sequence joins TRBV20-1 and TRBJ2-3, with D unclear. Trimming removed 3 bases at V and 1 base at J, with 8 bases between. The CDR3 is 13 residues long. CDR1 DFQATT and CDR2 SNEGSKA come from the germline V gene (reference sequence). This CDR3 is CSARSPGTDTQYF. CDR3 bases: TGCAGTGCTAGGTCCCCGGGCACAGATACGCAGTATTTT.

The J gene is TRBJ1-4, the V gene TRBV7-8, with 7 bases lining up with TRBD1. This CDR3 has 17 residues. The V gene's germline CDR1 is SGHVS and CDR2 FQNEAQ. V trimming: 1 base; J trimming: 5 bases; junction bases outside the gene matches: 10. The CDR3 sequence: CASSLGAGGRVNEKLFF. The CDR3 DNA is TGTGCCAGCAGCTTAGGCGCAGGGGGACGAGTCAATGAAAAACTGTTTTTT.

The J gene is TRBJ2-1, the V gene TRBV5-1, with a possible D match to TRBD1 (6 bases). Looked up from germline, CDR1 is SGHRS and CDR2 is YFSETQ. Trimming removed 3 bases at V and 9 bases at J, with 16 bases between. This CDR3 comprises 14 residues. CDR3 loop: CASSSQGLNSEQFF. CDR3 in DNA: TGCGCCAGCAGCTCACAGGGCCTGAACAGTGAGCAGTTCTTC.

A few counts support this clonotype. This chain connects TRBV19 to TRBJ2-5, with D tentatively TRBD1 (6 bases). Trimming removed 5 bases at V and 5 bases at J, with 12 bases between. The CDR3 loop spans 13 amino acids. Germline CDR1 is LNHDA and CDR2 is SQIVND (reference sequence). The CDR3 loop reads CASSLQGEETQYF. The DNA for the CDR3 is TGTGCCAGTAGTCTACAGGGTGAGGAGACCCAGTACTTC.

The chain is built from TRBV12-3 or TRBV12-4 and TRBJ2-5; D is undetermined. The CDR3 spans 13 residues. The V end lost 2 bases, the J end lost 7 bases, and 11 bases lay between the germline ends. The CDR3 DNA reads as TGTGCCAGCAGTTTAAGGCGGTCAGGGACCCAGTACTTC. Translated, it gives CASSLRRSGTQYF.

This clonotype occurred many times. The chain employs TRBV19 and TRBJ1-2; tentative D call: TRBD1 (6 bases). V was trimmed by 5 bases and J by 4 bases, leaving 8 bases between them. The length of the CDR3 is 12 residues. Germline V gene sequence: CDR1 LNHDA, CDR2 SQIVND (reference sequence). As DNA, the CDR3 is TGTGCCAGTAGTGAGGGGGGCTATGGCTACACCTTC. Its protein product is CASSEGGYGYTF.